A single sample is the source of the 3 T cell receptor beta chains below, sequenced in a study of identical twins' blood T cells. A single record per CDR3 protein comes from TCRdb applying MiXCR to the 5' RACE reads. The sample shows 300,000 to 450,000 distinct CDR3 sequences, 28% of them seen only once. Source material: PBMCs. These receptors were collected from a woman between 18 and 50 years old in good health.

This clonotype was seen more than once but under ten times. V is TRBV11-2 and J is TRBJ2-3; no clear D. The CDR3 consists of 14 residues. The V end lost 3 bases, the J end lost 4 bases, and 11 bases lay between the germline ends. Germline-derived CDR1 and CDR2 are SGHAT and FQNNGV. The CDR3 protein is CASSFHRLADTQYF. CDR3 DNA: TGTGCCAGCAGCTTTCATAGACTTGCAGATACGCAGTATTTT.

This chain uses TRBV20-1 with TRBJ1-1, with 7 bases aligning to TRBD1. The J segment lost 1 base and the V segment lost 3 bases, leaving 5 bases of the junction unmatched. Germline lookup yields CDR1 DFQATT and CDR2 SNEGSKA (reference sequence). The CDR3 covers 14 residues. The CDR3 DNA reads TGCAGTGCTAGCCGACAGGGTTGGAACACTGAAGCTTTCTTT. Translating gives CSASRQGWNTEAFF.

A note on this clonotype: Since a much larger clone is just one base distant, this may be a read error. This chain joins TRBV29-1 and TRBJ1-2, with D uncertain. Trimming pared 5 bases from V and 2 bases from J, leaving 18 bases between. The CDR3 sequence is 15 residues long. Germline CDR1 and CDR2: SQVTM and ANQGSEA. The CDR3 loop is CSVFPYESPNYGYTF. Here the CDR3 DNA reads TGCAGCGTTTTCCCCTACGAATCCCCCAACTATGGCTACACCTTC.